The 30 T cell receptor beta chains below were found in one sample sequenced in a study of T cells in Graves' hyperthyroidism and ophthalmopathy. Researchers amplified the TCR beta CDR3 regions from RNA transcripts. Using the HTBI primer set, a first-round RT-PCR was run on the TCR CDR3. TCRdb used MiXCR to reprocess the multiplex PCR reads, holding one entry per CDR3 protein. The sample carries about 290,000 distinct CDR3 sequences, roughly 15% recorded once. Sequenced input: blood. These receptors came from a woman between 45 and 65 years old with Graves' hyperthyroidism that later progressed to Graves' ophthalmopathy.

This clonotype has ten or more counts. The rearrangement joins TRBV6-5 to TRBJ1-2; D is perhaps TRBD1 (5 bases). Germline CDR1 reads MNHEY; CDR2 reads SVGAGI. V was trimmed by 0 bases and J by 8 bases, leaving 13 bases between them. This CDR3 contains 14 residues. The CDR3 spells CASSYSFDSRGYTF. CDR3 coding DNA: TGTGCCAGCAGTTACTCTTTCGACAGCCGAGGCTACACCTTC.

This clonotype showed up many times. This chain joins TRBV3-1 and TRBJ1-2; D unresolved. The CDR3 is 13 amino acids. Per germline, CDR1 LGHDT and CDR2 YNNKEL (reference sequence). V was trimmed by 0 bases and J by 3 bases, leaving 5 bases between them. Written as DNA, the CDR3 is TGTGCCAGCAGCCAAGAAACAGACTATGGCTACACCTTC. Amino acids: CASSQETDYGYTF.

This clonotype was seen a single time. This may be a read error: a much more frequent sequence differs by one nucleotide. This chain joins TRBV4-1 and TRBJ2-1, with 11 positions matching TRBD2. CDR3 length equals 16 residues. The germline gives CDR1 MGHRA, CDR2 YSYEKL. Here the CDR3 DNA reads TGCGCCAGCAGCCGCGGCGGGACTAGCGGACAGAATGAGCAGCTCTTC. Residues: CASSRGGTSGQNEQLF.

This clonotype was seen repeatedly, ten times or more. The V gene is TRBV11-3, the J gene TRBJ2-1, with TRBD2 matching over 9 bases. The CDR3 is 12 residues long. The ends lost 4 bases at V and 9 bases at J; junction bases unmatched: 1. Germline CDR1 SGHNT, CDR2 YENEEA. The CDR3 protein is CASSSAGGEQFF. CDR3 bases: TGTGCCAGCAGCTCAGCGGGAGGTGAGCAGTTCTTC. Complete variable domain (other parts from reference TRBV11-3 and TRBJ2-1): EAGVVQSPRYKIIEKKQPVAFWCNPISGHNTLYWYLQNLGQGPELLIRYENEEAVDDSQLPKDRFSAERLKGVDSTLKIQPAELGDSAVYLCASSSAGGEQFFGPGTRLTVL.

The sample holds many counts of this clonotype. The CDR3 nucleotides are TGTGCCAGCTCACTAGCGGGAACCTACAATGAGCAGTTCTTC. Encoded protein: CASSLAGTYNEQFF. The chain employs TRBV18 and TRBJ2-1; 8 bases line up with TRBD2. Germline V lookup: CDR1 KGHSH, CDR2 LQKENI. The trim removed 4 bases at V and 2 bases at J, leaving 1 base unmatched. The CDR3 runs 14 residues.

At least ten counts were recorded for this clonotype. The CDR3 sequence is CASSFTSSYEQYF. In nucleotides, the CDR3 is TGTGCCAGCAGCTTTACTAGCTCCTACGAGCAGTACTTC. The rearrangement joins TRBV7-2 to TRBJ2-7, with D possibly being TRBD2 (5 bases). CDR1 is SGHTA, CDR2 FQGNSA, per germline. Trimming took 3 bases from V and 0 from J, leaving 6 bases between them. This CDR3 spans 13 amino acids. The whole variable domain, filled in from reference TRBV7-2 and TRBJ2-7, reads GAGVSQSPSNKVTEKGKDVELRCDPISGHTALYWYRQSLGQGLEFLIYFQGNSAPDKSGLPSDRFSAERTGGSVSTLTIQRTQQEDSAVYLCASSFTSSYEQYFGPGTRLTVT.

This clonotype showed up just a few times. CDR3 sequence: CSVEGDSNQPQHF. The CDR3 DNA follows: TGCAGCGTTGAAGGGGATAGCAATCAGCCCCAGCATTTT. The J gene is TRBJ1-5, the V gene TRBV29-1; D is uncertain. This CDR3 has 13 amino acids. Germline V gene lookup returns CDR1 SQVTM and CDR2 ANQGSEA. V was shortened by 1 base and J by 0 bases, with 4 bases between the two germline ends.

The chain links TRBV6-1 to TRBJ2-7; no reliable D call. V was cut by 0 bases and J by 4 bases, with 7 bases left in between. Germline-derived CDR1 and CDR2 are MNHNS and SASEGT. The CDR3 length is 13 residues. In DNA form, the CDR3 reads TGTGCCAGCAGTGAAGCTTGGGTATACGAGCAGTACTTC. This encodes CASSEAWVYEQYF.

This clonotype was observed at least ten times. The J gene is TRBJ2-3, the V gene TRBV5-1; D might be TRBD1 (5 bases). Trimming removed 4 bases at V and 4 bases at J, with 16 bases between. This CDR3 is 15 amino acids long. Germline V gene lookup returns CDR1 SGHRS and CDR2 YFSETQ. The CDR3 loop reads CASSLGPGRADTQYF. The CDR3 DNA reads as TGCGCCAGCAGCCTTGGACCCGGCAGGGCAGATACGCAGTATTTT.

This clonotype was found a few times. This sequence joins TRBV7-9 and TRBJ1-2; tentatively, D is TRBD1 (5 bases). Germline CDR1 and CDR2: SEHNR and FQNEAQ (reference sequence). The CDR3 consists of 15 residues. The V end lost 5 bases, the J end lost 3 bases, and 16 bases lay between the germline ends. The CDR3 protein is CASSRIGREDYGYTF. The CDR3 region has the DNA TGTGCCAGCAGCCGAATAGGCAGGGAAGACTATGGCTACACCTTC.

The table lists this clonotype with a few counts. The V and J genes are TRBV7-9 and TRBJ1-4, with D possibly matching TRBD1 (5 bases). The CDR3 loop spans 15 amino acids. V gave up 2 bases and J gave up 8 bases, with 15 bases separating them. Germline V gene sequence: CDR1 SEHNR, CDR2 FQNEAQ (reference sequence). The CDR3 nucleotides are TGTGCCAGCAGCTTACAGGGAGTTTTGGTCGAAAAACTGTTTTTT. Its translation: CASSLQGVLVEKLFF.

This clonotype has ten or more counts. CDR3 in amino acids: CSARGLAGRVEQFF. The CDR3 DNA sequence: TGCAGTGCTAGAGGTCTAGCGGGACGCGTTGAGCAGTTCTTC. V usage is TRBV20-1 and J usage is TRBJ2-1; TRBD2 aligns across 9 bases. The ends lost 1 base at V and 9 bases at J; junction bases unmatched: 7. The CDR3 is 14 amino acids. Per germline, CDR1 DFQATT and CDR2 SNEGSKA (reference sequence).

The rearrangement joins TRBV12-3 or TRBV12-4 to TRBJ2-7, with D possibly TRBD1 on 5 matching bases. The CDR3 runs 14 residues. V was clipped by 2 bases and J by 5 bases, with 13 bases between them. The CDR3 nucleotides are TGTGCCAGCAGTTTAAGGGCAGGGCCGAACGAGCAGTACTTC. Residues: CASSLRAGPNEQYF.

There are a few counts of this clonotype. The CDR3 loop is CSARDRRGTNYGYTF. CDR3 in DNA: TGCAGTGCTAGAGATCGCAGAGGGACTAACTATGGCTACACCTTC. The rearrangement links TRBV20-1 to TRBJ1-2; D unclear. V shed 0 bases and J shed 0 bases, with 11 bases lying between them. The CDR3 loop spans 15 amino acids. Per germline, CDR1 DFQATT and CDR2 SNEGSKA (reference sequence).

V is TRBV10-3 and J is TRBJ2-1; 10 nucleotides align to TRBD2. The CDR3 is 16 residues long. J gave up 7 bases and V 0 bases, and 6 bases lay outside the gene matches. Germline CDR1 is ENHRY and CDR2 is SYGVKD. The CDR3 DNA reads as TGTGCCATCAGTGAGTCTCTAGCGGGGGCCGGGAATGAGCAGTTCTTC. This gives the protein CAISESLAGAGNEQFF.

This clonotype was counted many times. CDR3 region: CASSPGMGLGANVLTF. The CDR3 DNA is TGCGCCAGCAGCCCCGGGATGGGACTTGGGGCCAACGTCCTGACTTTC. The V gene is TRBV5-1, the J gene TRBJ2-6; TRBD2 might be the D (6 bases). Germline V gene data show CDR1 as SGHRS and CDR2 as YFSETQ. The V end was cut by 4 bases, the J end by 3 bases, with 14 bases between. CDR3 length equals 16 residues.

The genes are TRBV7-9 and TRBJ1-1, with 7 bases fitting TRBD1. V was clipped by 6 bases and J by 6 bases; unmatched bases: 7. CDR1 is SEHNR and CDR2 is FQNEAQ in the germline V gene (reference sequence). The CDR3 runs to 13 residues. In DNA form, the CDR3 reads TGTGCCAGCAGAACTCAGGGGGGGGCTGAAGCTTTCTTT. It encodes CASRTQGGAEAFF.

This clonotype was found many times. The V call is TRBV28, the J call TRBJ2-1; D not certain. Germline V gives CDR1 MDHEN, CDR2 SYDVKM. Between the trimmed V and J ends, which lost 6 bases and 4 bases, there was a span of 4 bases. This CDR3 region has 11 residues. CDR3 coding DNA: TGTGCCAGCAGGAAGTACAATGAGCAGTTCTTC. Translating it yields CASRKYNEQFF.

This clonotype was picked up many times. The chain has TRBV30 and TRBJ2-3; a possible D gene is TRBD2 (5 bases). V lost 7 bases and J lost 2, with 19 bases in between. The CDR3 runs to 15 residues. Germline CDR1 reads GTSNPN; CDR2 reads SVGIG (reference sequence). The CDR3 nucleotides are TGTGCCTTTCGTTGGGCTAGCCGACTCACAGATACGCAGTATTTT. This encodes CAFRWASRLTDTQYF.

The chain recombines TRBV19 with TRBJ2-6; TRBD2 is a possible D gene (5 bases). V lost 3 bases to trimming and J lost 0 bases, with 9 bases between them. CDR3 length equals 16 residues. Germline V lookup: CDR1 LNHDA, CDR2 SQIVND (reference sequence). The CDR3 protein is CASSIGKPSGANVLTF. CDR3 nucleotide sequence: TGTGCCAGTAGTATCGGGAAGCCCTCTGGGGCCAACGTCCTGACTTTC.

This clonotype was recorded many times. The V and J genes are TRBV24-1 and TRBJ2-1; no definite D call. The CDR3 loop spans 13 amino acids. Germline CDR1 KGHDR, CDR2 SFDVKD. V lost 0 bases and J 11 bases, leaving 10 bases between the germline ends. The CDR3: CATSDLKGTQQFF. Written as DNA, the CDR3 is TGTGCCACCAGTGATTTGAAGGGTACTCAGCAGTTCTTC.

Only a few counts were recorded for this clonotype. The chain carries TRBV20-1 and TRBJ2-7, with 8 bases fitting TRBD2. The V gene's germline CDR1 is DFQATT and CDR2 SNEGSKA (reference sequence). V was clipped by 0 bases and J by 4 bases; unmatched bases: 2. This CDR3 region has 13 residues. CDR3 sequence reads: CSAREAGDYEQYF. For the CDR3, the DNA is TGCAGTGCTAGAGAAGCGGGGGATTACGAGCAGTACTTC.

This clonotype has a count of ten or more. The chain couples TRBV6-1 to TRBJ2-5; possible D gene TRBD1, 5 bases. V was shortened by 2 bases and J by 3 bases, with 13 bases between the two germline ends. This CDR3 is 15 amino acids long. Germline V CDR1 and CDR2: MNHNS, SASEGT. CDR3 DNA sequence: TGTGCCAGCAGTGAATGGACACCAACGAAAGAGACCCAGTACTTC. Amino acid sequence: CASSEWTPTKETQYF.

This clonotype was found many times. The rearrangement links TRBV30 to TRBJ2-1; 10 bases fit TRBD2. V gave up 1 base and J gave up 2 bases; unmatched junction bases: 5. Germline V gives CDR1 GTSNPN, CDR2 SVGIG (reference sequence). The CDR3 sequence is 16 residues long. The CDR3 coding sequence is TGTGCCTGGAGTGCCGGGACTAGCGTCCCCTACAATGAGCAGTTCTTC. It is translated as CAWSAGTSVPYNEQFF.

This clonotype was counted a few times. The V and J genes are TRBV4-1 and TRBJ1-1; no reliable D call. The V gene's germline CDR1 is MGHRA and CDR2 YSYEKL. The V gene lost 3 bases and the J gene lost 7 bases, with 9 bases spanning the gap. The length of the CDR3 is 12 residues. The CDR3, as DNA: TGCGCCAGCAGCCACCCCTTGGATGAAGCTTTCTTT. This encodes CASSHPLDEAFF.

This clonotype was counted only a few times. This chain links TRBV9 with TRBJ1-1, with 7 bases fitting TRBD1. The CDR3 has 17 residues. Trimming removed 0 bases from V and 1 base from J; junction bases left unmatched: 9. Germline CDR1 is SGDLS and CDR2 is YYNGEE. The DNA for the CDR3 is TGTGCCAGCAGCGTAGGATTCCGGACAGGCAGGAACACTGAAGCTTTCTTT. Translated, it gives CASSVGFRTGRNTEAFF.

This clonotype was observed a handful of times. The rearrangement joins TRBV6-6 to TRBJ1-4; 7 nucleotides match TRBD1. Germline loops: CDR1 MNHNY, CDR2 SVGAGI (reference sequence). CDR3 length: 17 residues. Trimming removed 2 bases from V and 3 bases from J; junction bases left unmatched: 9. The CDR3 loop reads CASSYPQGETPNEKLFF. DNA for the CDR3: TGTGCCAGCAGTTACCCCCAGGGGGAAACCCCTAATGAAAAACTGTTTTTT.

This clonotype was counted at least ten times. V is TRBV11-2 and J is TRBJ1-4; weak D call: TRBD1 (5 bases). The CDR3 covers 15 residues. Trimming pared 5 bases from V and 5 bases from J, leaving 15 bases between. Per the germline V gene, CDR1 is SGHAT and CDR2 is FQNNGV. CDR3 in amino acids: CASSAWGLANEKLFF. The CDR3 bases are TGTGCCAGCAGCGCGTGGGGACTTGCCAATGAAAAACTGTTTTTT.

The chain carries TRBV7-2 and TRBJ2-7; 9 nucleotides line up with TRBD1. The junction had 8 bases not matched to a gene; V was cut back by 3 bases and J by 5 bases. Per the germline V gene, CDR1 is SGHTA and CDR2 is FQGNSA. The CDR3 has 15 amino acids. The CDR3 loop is CASSFTGTGLDEQYF. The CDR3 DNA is TGTGCCAGCAGCTTTACCGGGACAGGGTTGGACGAGCAGTACTTC. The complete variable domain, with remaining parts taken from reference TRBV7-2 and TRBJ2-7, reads GAGVSQSPSNKVTEKGKDVELRCDPISGHTALYWYRQSLGQGLEFLIYFQGNSAPDKSGLPSDRFSAERTGGSVSTLTIQRTQQEDSAVYLCASSFTGTGLDEQYFGPGTRLTVT.

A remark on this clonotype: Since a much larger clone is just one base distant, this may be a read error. CDR3 residues: CASSLIGTSGGAYNEQFF. The CDR3, as DNA: TGTGCCAGCAGCTTAATCGGGACTAGCGGGGGAGCCTACAATGAGCAGTTCTTC. The gene calls are TRBV7-3 and TRBJ2-1, with TRBD2 identical over 14 bases. Germline values: CDR1 SGHTA, CDR2 FQGTGA. This CDR3 region has 18 residues. The V gene end was trimmed by 1 base and the J gene end by 2 bases; junction bases not matched to a gene: 4. Supplemented by reference TRBV7-3 and TRBJ2-1, the full variable domain reads GAGVSQTPSNKVTEKGKYVELRCDPISGHTALYWYRQSLGQGPEFLIYFQGTGAADDSGLPNDRFFAVRPEGSVSTLKIQRTERGDSAVYLCASSLIGTSGGAYNEQFFGPGTRLTVL.